A single sample gave rise to the 10 T cell receptor beta chains below, sequenced in a study of cytomegalovirus exposure and HLA in healthy donors. Primers: 60 Vbeta forward and 13 Jbeta reverse. The protocol was immunoSEQ multiplex PCR, while the TCRdb copy is restricted to in-frame clones and leaves out a portion. This table holds 150,000 to 200,000 clones. The sequencing sample was made of PBMCs. The source is a young man in good health and CMV-seronegative.

This chain joins TRBV7-9 and TRBJ2-5; 11 bases align to TRBD1. CDR1 SEHNR and CDR2 FQNEAQ come from the germline V gene (reference sequence). Trimming removed 1 base from V and 3 bases from J; junction bases left unmatched: 1. The CDR3 length is 15 residues. CDR3 loop: CASSLGTGGEETQYF. The CDR3 DNA is TGTGCCAGCAGCTTAGGGACAGGGGGCGAAGAGACCCAGTACTTC. The whole variable domain, filled in from reference TRBV7-9 and TRBJ2-5, reads DTGVSQNPRHKITKRGQNVTFRCDPISEHNRLYWYRQTLGQGPEFLTYFQNEAQLEKSRLLSDRFSAERPKGSFSTLEIQRTEQGDSAMYLCASSLGTGGEETQYFGPGTRLLVL.

The chain recombines TRBV27 with TRBJ1-2; a possible D gene is TRBD1 (5 bases). There are 14 residues in the CDR3. Trimming cost V 4 bases and J 5 bases, with 14 bases left between them. The germline V gene encodes CDR1 MNHEY and CDR2 SMNVEV (reference sequence). DNA for the CDR3: TGTGCCAGCAGTTGGGCAGGGCCGAGATATGGCTACACCTTC. Translating gives CASSWAGPRYGYTF.

The chain recombines TRBV11-3 with TRBJ1-1; no reliable D call. Trimming shortened V by 5 bases and J by 0 bases, and 7 bases separated the two germline ends. This CDR3 has 13 residues. CDR1 is SGHNT, CDR2 YENEEA, per germline. CDR3 amino acids: CASSAELNTEAFF. CDR3 nucleotide sequence: TGTGCCAGCAGCGCGGAGCTGAACACTGAAGCTTTCTTT.

The rearrangement uses TRBV28 and TRBJ1-3; a possible D gene is TRBD1 (6 bases). Trimming pared 6 bases from V and 4 bases from J, leaving 13 bases between. The CDR3 extends over 14 amino acids. Germline loops: CDR1 MDHEN, CDR2 SYDVKM. Here the CDR3 DNA reads TGTGCCAGCAGGCGTCAGGGGTTGGGAAACACCATATATTTT. Protein: CASRRQGLGNTIYF.

This chain connects TRBV5-1 to TRBJ2-5; 7 bases match TRBD1. In germline, CDR1 is SGHRS, CDR2 YFSETQ. The CDR3 covers 15 residues. The V segment lost 6 bases and the J segment 5 bases; nucleotides outside the gene matches: 13. In DNA, the CDR3 is TGCGCCAGCACCCTACAGGGGACGGAGGCCGAGACCCAGTACTTC. This encodes CASTLQGTEAETQYF.

The chain joins TRBV2 to TRBJ1-5; tentatively, D is TRBD1 (6 bases). Between the trimmed V and J ends, which lost 6 bases and 4 bases, there was a span of 10 bases. CDR3 size: 13 residues. From germline, CDR1 is SNHLY and CDR2 FYNNEI. The CDR3 DNA reads as TGTGCCAGCAGCCCGGGACAAAATCAGCCCCAGCATTTT. Its translation is CASSPGQNQPQHF.

This chain uses TRBV7-8 with TRBJ2-5; D perhaps matches TRBD2 (6 bases). Germline V gives CDR1 SGHVS, CDR2 FQNEAQ. The CDR3 loop spans 14 amino acids. Trimming pared 11 bases from V and 4 bases from J, leaving 20 bases between. The CDR3 DNA reads TGTGCCTTAACTGACGGGAGCGCTTTAGAGACCCAGTACTTC. Translation gives CALTDGSALETQYF. The full variable domain, with the rest looked up from reference TRBV7-8 and TRBJ2-5, is GAGVSQSPRYKVAKRGQDVALRCDPISGHVSLFWYQQALGQGPEFLTYFQNEAQLDKSGLPSDRFFAERPEGSVSTLKIQRTQQEDSAVYLCALTDGSALETQYFGPGTRLLVL.

The chain combines TRBV19 with TRBJ2-1; D is perhaps TRBD2 (6 bases). The CDR3 sequence is 15 residues long. Trimming cost V 0 bases and J 4 bases, with 10 bases left between them. The germline CDR1 and CDR2 sequences are LNHDA and SQIVND (reference sequence). CDR3 sequence (DNA): TGTGCCAGTAGTATAGACGGAAGCGGGTACAATGAGCAGTTCTTC. Residues: CASSIDGSGYNEQFF. Full variable domain (rest looked up from reference TRBV19 and TRBJ2-1): DGGITQSPKYLFRKEGQNVTLSCEQNLNHDAMYWYRQDPGQGLRLIYYSQIVNDFQKGDIAEGYSVSREKKESFPLTVTSAQKNPTAFYLCASSIDGSGYNEQFFGPGTRLTVL.

V and J are TRBV5-1 and TRBJ2-1; 7 bases line up with TRBD2. Per germline, CDR1 SGHRS and CDR2 YFSETQ. The V gene end was trimmed by 4 bases and the J gene end by 5 bases; junction bases not matched to a gene: 12. This CDR3 is 16 amino acids long. CDR3 in amino acids: CASSGSGLGRNNEQFF. The DNA for the CDR3 is TGCGCCAGCAGCGGTAGCGGACTAGGGAGGAACAATGAGCAGTTCTTC.

V is TRBV7-6 and J is TRBJ2-2, with 8 bases lining up with TRBD1. The CDR3 spans 15 residues. CDR1 is SGHVS, CDR2 FNYEAQ, per germline. Losses at the gene ends were 2 bases for V and 6 bases for J; bases not matched to a gene: 5. Written as DNA, the CDR3 is TGTGCCAGCAGCTTAACGCAGGGGGCCGCCGGGGAGCTGTTTTTT. It is translated as CASSLTQGAAGELFF.